These 28 T cell receptor beta chains originate from one sample sequenced in a study of blood T cell repertoires in COVID-19. Sequenced by immunoSEQ multiplex PCR; TCRdb stores in-frame clones only, minus some. The sample records about 250,000 clones, 83% being singletons. Sequences were obtained from peripheral blood. The receptor set was obtained from a man older than 75 with acute or convalescent COVID-19.

This clone was observed once. This chain connects TRBV5-5 to TRBJ1-1; D might be TRBD1 (5 bases). Germline values: CDR1 SGHKS, CDR2 YYEKEE (reference sequence). This CDR3 contains 14 residues. V was pared by 2 bases and J by 7 bases, with 15 bases between. The CDR3 DNA is TGTGCCAGCAGCTTCAGGGTTTACCCCGATGAAGCTTTCTTT. Translated: CASSFRVYPDEAFF.

CDR3 bases: TGTGCCAGTAGTATCAGGCAGGGCAACTATGGCTACACCTTC. Translating it yields CASSIRQGNYGYTF. The chain uses TRBV19 and TRBJ1-2; weak D call: TRBD1 (5 bases). This CDR3 region has 14 residues. V lost 3 bases, J lost 2 bases, and 10 bases lay in between. Germline V lookup: CDR1 LNHDA, CDR2 SQIVND (reference sequence).

This chain uses TRBV28 with TRBJ1-5, with D unclear. The length of the CDR3 is 13 residues. The germline V gene has CDR1 MDHEN and CDR2 SYDVKM. Deletions cut 5 bases from V and 6 bases from J, with 11 bases between. The CDR3 here is CASSLGSVQPQHF. The DNA for the CDR3 is TGTGCCAGCAGTCTAGGAAGTGTTCAGCCCCAGCATTTT.

The CDR3 loop reads CATSGLAGGQETQYF. CDR3 bases: TGTGCCACCAGTGGGCTAGCGGGAGGGCAAGAGACCCAGTACTTC. This chain links TRBV24-1 with TRBJ2-5; 12 bases are shared with TRBD2. Losses at the gene ends were 5 bases for V and 2 bases for J; bases not matched to a gene: 2. Germline loops: CDR1 KGHDR, CDR2 SFDVKD. The CDR3 length is 15 residues.

This clone turned up a few times. This rearrangement joins TRBV6-5 to TRBJ2-2; D possibly corresponds to TRBD1 (8 bases). The CDR3 is 15 residues long. Trimming shortened V by 6 bases and J by 6 bases, and 17 bases separated the two germline ends. CDR1 and CDR2 from the germline V gene are MNHEY and SVGAGI. In DNA form, the CDR3 reads TGTGCCAGCAGAGGACAGGGAGGGATAGCCGGGGAGCTGTTTTTT. Amino acid sequence: CASRGQGGIAGELFF.

The table lists this clone with a count of one. The chain is built from TRBV5-6 and TRBJ2-7; the D gene is possibly TRBD1 (6 bases). V was pared by 4 bases and J by 2 bases, with 13 bases between. Germline CDR1 is SGHDT and CDR2 is YYEEEE. The CDR3 length is 14 residues. DNA of the CDR3: TGTGCCAGCAGCGGCCCGACAGGTACCTACGAGCAGTACTTC. It encodes CASSGPTGTYEQYF. The whole variable domain, remainder taken from reference TRBV5-6 and TRBJ2-7, is DAGVTQSPTHLIKTRGQQVTLRCSPKSGHDTVSWYQQALGQGPQFIFQYYEEEERQRGNFPDRFSGHQFPNYSSELNVNALLLGDSALYLCASSGPTGTYEQYFGPGTRLTVT.

The chain is built from TRBV19 and TRBJ2-5; 8 positions agree with TRBD2. The CDR3 contains 14 residues. V was pared by 2 bases and J by 4 bases, with 3 bases of the junction left unmatched. Germline loops: CDR1 LNHDA, CDR2 SQIVND (reference sequence). Here the CDR3 reads CASSIRGGTETQYF. CDR3 sequence (DNA): TGTGCCAGTAGTATACGGGGGGGGACAGAGACCCAGTACTTC.

The chain recombines TRBV6-7 with TRBJ1-6; a possible D gene is TRBD1 (6 bases). TRBV6-7 is noted as an ORF with a role that remains uncertain. The CDR3 has 17 amino acids. Between the trimmed V and J ends, which lost 0 bases and 4 bases, there was a span of 13 bases. CDR3 sequence (DNA): TGTGCCAGCAGTTACTCCACAGGGAGGGGGTATAATTCACCCCTCCACTTT. Its protein is CASSYSTGRGYNSPLHF.

This chain joins TRBV7-9 and TRBJ2-7; 9 bases line up with TRBD1. The V gene's germline CDR1 is SEHNR and CDR2 FQNEAQ (reference sequence). Trimming removed 1 base from V and 2 bases from J; junction bases left unmatched: 9. The CDR3 spans 17 residues. CDR3 coding DNA: TGTGCCAGCAGCTTAGGAGGGGCGGGACAGGGCACCTACGAGCAGTACTTC. Translating it yields CASSLGGAGQGTYEQYF.

J is TRBJ1-1 and V is TRBV28, with a possible D match to TRBD1 (6 bases). The length of the CDR3 is 16 residues. Trimming pared 3 bases from V and 5 bases from J, leaving 19 bases between. Per germline, CDR1 MDHEN and CDR2 SYDVKM. CDR3: CASSLGARGVLTEAFF. In DNA form, the CDR3 reads TGTGCCAGCAGTTTGGGGGCGAGGGGTGTTTTGACTGAAGCTTTCTTT.

The genes are TRBV5-1 and TRBJ1-1, with D tentatively TRBD1 (6 bases). In germline, CDR1 is SGHRS, CDR2 YFSETQ. The CDR3 runs 14 residues. V lost 2 bases to trimming and J lost 0 bases, with 8 bases between them. The CDR3 here is CASSFWTVNTEAFF. In DNA, the CDR3 is TGCGCCAGCAGCTTCTGGACAGTGAACACTGAAGCTTTCTTT.

The genes are TRBV14 and TRBJ2-2; weak D call: TRBD2 (5 bases). This CDR3 is built from 16 residues. V was cut by 2 bases and J by 6 bases, with 16 bases left in between. From germline, CDR1 is SGHDN and CDR2 FVKESK. DNA for the CDR3: TGTGCCAGCAGCCAAAGGGCTAGCACTTCCCCCGGGGAGCTGTTTTTT. It translates to CASSQRASTSPGELFF.

The chain combines TRBV5-1 with TRBJ1-2; TRBD1 matches 9 bases. Per germline, CDR1 SGHRS and CDR2 YFSETQ. The CDR3 is 13 residues long. V lost 4 bases and J lost 6; bases outside the gene matches: 4. CDR3 loop: CASSPDRGNGYTF. CDR3 in DNA: TGCGCCAGCAGCCCCGACAGGGGGAATGGCTACACCTTC.

This chain connects TRBV29-1 to TRBJ2-7; 8 nucleotides agree with TRBD1. The CDR3 consists of 14 residues. Germline values: CDR1 SQVTM, CDR2 ANQGSEA. V was clipped by 4 bases and J by 3 bases; unmatched bases: 8. This chain's CDR3 is CSVVDRVWGYEQYF. The CDR3 coding sequence is TGCAGCGTTGTGGACAGGGTTTGGGGCTACGAGCAGTACTTC.

The V and J genes are TRBV5-1 and TRBJ2-3; 13 bases align to TRBD2. This CDR3 has 16 amino acids. After removal of 0 bases from V and 4 bases from J, the junction contained 2 bases not matched to a gene. The germline gives CDR1 SGHRS, CDR2 YFSETQ. The CDR3 here is CASSLEGLAGADTQYF. The CDR3 nucleotides read TGCGCCAGCAGCTTGGAAGGACTAGCGGGAGCAGATACGCAGTATTTT.

The chain recombines TRBV18 with TRBJ2-2, with a tentative D call TRBD1 (6 bases). This CDR3 region has 14 residues. Trimming shortened V by 6 bases and J by 3 bases, and 11 bases separated the two germline ends. Germline CDR1 reads KGHSH; CDR2 reads LQKENI. In DNA form, the CDR3 reads TGTGCCAGCTCCAGGGGTTCTGACACCGGGGAGCTGTTTTTT. Encoded protein: CASSRGSDTGELFF.

The J gene is TRBJ2-7, the V gene TRBV19; TRBD2 might be the D (6 bases). Germline CDR1 is LNHDA and CDR2 is SQIVND (reference sequence). Trimming pared 4 bases from V and 7 bases from J, leaving 11 bases between. This CDR3 has 12 residues. The CDR3 loop reads CASSTRLGEQYF. CDR3 DNA sequence: TGTGCCAGTAGTACCCGACTAGGGGAGCAGTACTTC. Full variable domain (rest looked up from reference TRBV19 and TRBJ2-7): DGGITQSPKYLFRKEGQNVTLSCEQNLNHDAMYWYRQDPGQGLRLIYYSQIVNDFQKGDIAEGYSVSREKKESFPLTVTSAQKNPTAFYLCASSTRLGEQYFGPGTRLTVT.

The chain is built from TRBV18 and TRBJ1-5, with D possibly being TRBD1 (6 bases). Trimming took 6 bases from V and 2 from J, leaving 14 bases between them. Looked up from germline, CDR1 is KGHSH and CDR2 is LQKENI. This CDR3 contains 15 residues. CDR3 amino acids: CASSPYRDGNQPQHF. The CDR3, as DNA: TGTGCCAGCTCGCCCTACAGGGATGGCAATCAGCCCCAGCATTTT.

This chain links TRBV5-1 with TRBJ2-5; unclear D gene. This CDR3 spans 12 amino acids. V lost 2 bases to trimming and J lost 0 bases, with 2 bases between them. Germline loops: CDR1 SGHRS, CDR2 YFSETQ. The CDR3: CASSFNQETQYF. The CDR3 DNA follows: TGCGCCAGCAGCTTTAACCAAGAGACCCAGTACTTC.

This clone was found once. The chain joins TRBV9 to TRBJ2-5; D might be TRBD2 (6 bases). Per the germline V gene, CDR1 is SGDLS and CDR2 is YYNGEE. The CDR3 extends over 15 amino acids. The V end lost 3 bases, the J end lost 1 base, and 13 bases lay between the germline ends. CDR3 coding DNA: TGTGCCAGCAGCGCCCGTAGCGGCTTCCAAGAGACCCAGTACTTC. Its protein product is CASSARSGFQETQYF. The full variable domain, rest sourced from reference TRBV9 and TRBJ2-5, is DSGVTQTPKHLITATGQRVTLRCSPRSGDLSVYWYQQSLDQGLQFLIQYYNGEERAKGNILERFSAQQFPDLHSELNLSSLELGDSALYFCASSARSGFQETQYFGPGTRLLVL.

V is TRBV10-3 and J is TRBJ1-1; D is unresolved. The CDR3 has 14 amino acids. Trimming pared 6 bases from V and 5 bases from J, leaving 16 bases between. The germline CDR1 and CDR2 sequences are ENHRY and SYGVKD. CDR3 in DNA: TGTGCCATCAGACAACTAGGGTTAGAAACTGAAGCTTTCTTT. Translated, it gives CAIRQLGLETEAFF.

This clone was recorded only once. This rearrangement joins TRBV20-1 to TRBJ1-1; maybe TRBD1 (5 bases). Looked up from germline, CDR1 is DFQATT and CDR2 is SNEGSKA (reference sequence). The CDR3 runs to 12 residues. V was cut by 3 bases and J by 11 bases, with 16 bases left in between. CDR3 coding DNA: TGCAGTGCTAGTGGAGACCTGGCAGGGGCTTTCTTT. Translated, it gives CSASGDLAGAFF.

As to this clone: In the same sample, other DNA sequences code for this CDR3. CDR3 amino acids: CASRLTGNTGELFF. Here the CDR3 DNA reads TGTGCCAGCAGGCTAACAGGGAACACCGGGGAGCTGTTTTTT. The rearrangement uses TRBV25-1 and TRBJ2-2, with D possibly matching TRBD1 (5 bases). CDR1 and CDR2 from the germline V gene are MGHDK and SYGVNS. The CDR3 is made up of 14 amino acids. Between the trimmed V and J ends, which lost 6 bases and 1 base, there was a span of 9 bases.

This chain links TRBV10-3 with TRBJ2-3; 12 bases map to TRBD2. The CDR3 is made up of 16 amino acids. Germline trimming cut 4 bases from V and 2 bases from J; bases unmatched to any gene: 4. From germline, CDR1 is ENHRY and CDR2 SYGVKD. The CDR3 DNA sequence: TGTGCCATCAGTGGGACTAGCGGGGCCCACACAGATACGCAGTATTTT. Amino acid sequence: CAISGTSGAHTDTQYF.

The gene calls are TRBV19 and TRBJ1-5; D unresolved. The V gene lost 6 bases and the J gene lost 6 bases, with 18 bases spanning the gap. Germline V lookup: CDR1 LNHDA, CDR2 SQIVND (reference sequence). The CDR3 sequence is 15 residues long. The chain's CDR3 is CASSPTPDKIQPQHF. Here the CDR3 DNA reads TGTGCCAGTAGCCCCACCCCCGACAAGATTCAGCCCCAGCATTTT.

The rearrangement uses TRBV3-1 (or the pseudogene TRBV3-2) and TRBJ2-3, with 7 bases aligning to TRBD2. The CDR3 has 15 amino acids. Germline CDR1 is LGHDT and CDR2 is YNNKEL (reference sequence). V lost 5 bases to trimming and J lost 2 bases; unmatched junction nucleotides: 7. This chain's CDR3 is CASSVRGGNTDTQYF. The DNA for the CDR3 is TGTGCCAGCAGCGTCCGCGGGGGAAACACAGATACGCAGTATTTT.

The chain joins TRBV5-1 to TRBJ2-7; tentative D call: TRBD1 (5 bases). Deletions cut 4 bases from V and 0 bases from J, with 17 bases between. Germline V gene lookup returns CDR1 SGHRS and CDR2 YFSETQ. The CDR3 length is 16 residues. CDR3 amino acids: CASSRYPTEDSYEQYF. Written as DNA, the CDR3 is TGCGCCAGCAGCCGGTACCCGACAGAAGACTCCTACGAGCAGTACTTC.

The genes are TRBV2 and TRBJ2-2, with D possibly TRBD1 on 5 matching bases. This CDR3 is built from 12 residues. V lost 4 bases to trimming and J lost 6 bases, with 6 bases between them. The germline V gene has CDR1 SNHLY and CDR2 FYNNEI. The CDR3 DNA is TGTGCCAGCAGTGTGGGGCCCGGGGAGCTGTTTTTT. Its protein is CASSVGPGELFF. Full variable domain (remainder filled in from reference TRBV2 and TRBJ2-2): EPEVTQTPSHQVTQMGQEVILRCVPISNHLYFYWYRQILGQKVEFLVSFYNNEISEKSEIFDDQFSVERPDGSNFTLKIRSTKLEDSAMYFCASSVGPGELFFGEGSRLTVL.